Listed below are T cell receptor beta chains from one sample, sequenced in a study of vaccination and CD4 T cells after COVID-19. No antigen has been assigned to these receptors. TCRdb independently ran MiXCR on the PCR reads; one entry per CDR3 protein. The sample lists about 24,000 distinct CDR3 sequences; less than 80% were seen once. Sequencing was performed on CD4+ T cells from blood, cultured in vitro. The receptors were sampled from a human donor who had recovered from COVID-19. Both conserved end residues are part of each CDR3. The order of the fields is J gene, CDR3 length, clone size, V gene, D gene, CDR3 protein, CDR3 DNA. D genes are given only for firm matches. Some rows have no size entry. The others give once, few or many, or a class for an expanded clone.

>TRBJ1-5|15|medium-sized|TRBV12-3/TRBV12-4|TRBD1
CASSEQTGPDQPQHF
TGTGCCAGCAGTGAGCAGACAGGGCCCGACCAGCCCCAGCATTTT
>TRBJ2-1|16|once|TRBV4-3|TRBD1
CASSQRGGTGGNEQFF
TGCGCCAGCAGCCAAAGGGGAGGGACAGGGGGCAATGAGCAGTTCTTC
>TRBJ2-6|18|-|TRBV11-2|-
CASSSILPGGTGANVLTF
TGTGCCAGCAGCTCAATCCTTCCGGGGGGCACTGGGGCCAACGTCCTGACTTTC
>TRBJ2-2|15|few|TRBV24-1|-
CATSDNRAPTGELFF
TGTGCCACCAGTGATAACAGGGCCCCCACCGGGGAGCTGTTTTTT
>TRBJ2-4|14|once|TRBV27|-
CASSRGTAKNIQYF
TGTGCCAGCAGTCGCGGGACAGCCAAAAACATTCAGTACTTC
>TRBJ1-1|14|-|TRBV6-5|-
CASSYIGRTTEAFF
TGTGCCAGCAGTTACATAGGGCGGACCACTGAAGCTTTCTTT
>TRBJ1-5|15|few|TRBV6-1|TRBD1
CASSTGQYSNQPQHF
TGTGCCAGCAGTACGGGACAGTATAGCAATCAGCCCCAGCATTTT
>TRBJ1-5|16|medium-sized|TRBV6-1|-
CASSYSSSRDRQPQHF
TGTGCCAGCAGCTATTCTTCTTCTAGGGATCGTCAGCCCCAGCATTTT
>TRBJ2-6|16|-|TRBV20-1|-
CSALKQQGSGANVLTF
TGCAGTGCTCTAAAACAACAGGGTTCCGGGGCCAACGTCCTGACTTTC
>TRBJ2-7|15|few|TRBV15|-
CATSRVRGIIDEQYF
TGTGCCACCAGCAGAGTCCGGGGGATTATCGACGAGCAGTACTTC
>TRBJ2-7|15|few|TRBV7-9|-
CASSLAGLGNYEQYF
TGTGCCAGCAGCTTAGCCGGACTGGGGAATTACGAGCAGTACTTC
>TRBJ2-1|16|once|TRBV20-1|TRBD2
CSATSGLAGGRAEQFF
TGCAGTGCAACCTCGGGACTAGCGGGAGGTCGGGCTGAGCAGTTCTTC
>TRBJ1-1|12|few|TRBV20-1|-
CSARPPGTEAFF
TGCAGTGCTAGACCACCGGGAACTGAAGCTTTCTTT
>TRBJ2-5|17|few|TRBV24-1|-
CATSDFIVIATQETQYF
TGTGCCACCAGTGATTTTATCGTTATAGCGACCCAAGAGACCCAGTACTTC
>TRBJ2-2|16|-|TRBV20-1|-
CSARANPSTNTGELFF
TGCAGTGCTAGAGCCAACCCCTCAACGAACACCGGGGAGCTGTTTTTT
>TRBJ1-3|15|-|TRBV27|-
CASSPRGHSGNTIYF
TGTGCCAGCAGTCCCCGGGGACACTCTGGAAACACCATATATTTT
>TRBJ1-6|18|-|TRBV21-1|-
CASSKLRGQSLNNSPLHF
TGTGCCAGCAGCAAATTAAGGGGACAGTCCCTAAATAATTCACCCCTCCACTTT
>TRBJ2-3|17|-|TRBV2|-
CASIRNERVRGADTQYF
TGTGCCAGCATCAGAAACGAAAGGGTCAGGGGCGCAGATACGCAGTATTTT
>TRBJ2-5|13|-|TRBV2|-
CASSAAEEETQYF
TGTGCCAGCAGTGCAGCGGAAGAAGAGACCCAGTACTTC
>TRBJ1-1|14|-|TRBV6-1|TRBD1
CASTRDRGHTEAFF
TGTGCCAGCACCCGGGACAGGGGGCACACTGAAGCTTTCTTT
>TRBJ2-1|14|-|TRBV19|-
CASSIQQGINEQFF
TGTGCCAGTAGTATCCAACAGGGAATTAATGAGCAGTTCTTC
>TRBJ1-1|16|few|TRBV6-5|-
CASSYSVVDANTEAFF
TGTGCCAGCAGTTACTCTGTGGTTGATGCGAACACTGAAGCTTTCTTT
>TRBJ1-3|16|-|TRBV7-9|-
CASSLSSPSSGNTIYF
TGTGCCAGCAGCTTATCGTCGCCGAGCTCTGGAAACACCATATATTTT
>TRBJ2-4|16|few|TRBV6-2/TRBV6-3|-
CASSLSGVLAKNIQYF
TGTGCCAGCAGTTTGAGTGGGGTCTTAGCCAAAAACATTCAGTACTTC
>TRBJ2-5|13|-|TRBV9|-
CASSVDSGETQYF
TGTGCCAGCAGCGTAGATAGTGGGGAGACCCAGTACTTC
>TRBJ1-2|15|-|TRBV5-1|-
CASSLGDKGYYGYTF
TGCGCCAGCAGCTTGGGGGACAAGGGGTACTATGGCTACACCTTC
>TRBJ2-5|15|-|TRBV7-9|TRBD2
CASSFLLAGRETQYF
TGTGCCAGCAGCTTTTTACTAGCGGGAAGAGAGACCCAGTACTTC
>TRBJ1-5|14|few|TRBV6-1|-
CASSLTWGNQPQHF
TGTGCCAGCAGCTTGACATGGGGGAATCAGCCCCAGCATTTT
>TRBJ2-3|12|-|TRBV20-1|-
CSAEVTTDTQYF
TGCAGTGCTGAAGTAACCACAGATACGCAGTATTTT
>TRBJ1-2|12|-|TRBV11-2|-
CASSLPGDGYTF
TGTGCCAGCAGCCTACCAGGGGACGGCTACACCTTC
>TRBJ2-1|14|-|TRBV2|-
CASSEFRSNTEQFF
TGTGCCAGCAGTGAATTTAGGTCAAACACTGAGCAGTTCTTC
>TRBJ1-1|13|-|TRBV20-1|-
CSASVGLNTEAFF
TGCAGTGCTAGCGTAGGGTTGAACACTGAAGCTTTCTTT
>TRBJ1-4|15|few|TRBV7-6|-
CASSRTWGLNEKLFF
TGTGCCAGCAGCCGTACCTGGGGTCTGAATGAAAAACTGTTTTTT
>TRBJ1-2|12|few|TRBV6-1|TRBD1
CAVLQGGNGYTF
TGTGCCGTTCTACAGGGGGGGAATGGCTACACCTTC
>TRBJ1-6|15|few|TRBV20-1|-
CSARDEGSYNSPLHF
TGCAGTGCTAGAGATGAGGGTTCCTATAATTCACCCCTCCACTTT
>TRBJ1-2|16|-|TRBV7-2|-
CATTPLGGFGLGGYTF
TGTGCCACCACTCCTTTGGGGGGGTTCGGCTTGGGCGGCTACACCTTC
>TRBJ2-3|15|-|TRBV4-2|TRBD2
CASSRAGVGTDTQYF
TGTGCCAGCAGCCGAGCGGGGGTGGGCACAGATACGCAGTATTTT
>TRBJ1-5|13|-|TRBV28|-
CASFSAQEQPQHF
TGTGCCAGCTTCTCGGCCCAGGAACAGCCCCAGCATTTT
>TRBJ2-7|16|-|TRBV20-1|TRBD2
CSAINSGTSGRGEQYF
TGCAGTGCGATAAATTCCGGGACTAGCGGGAGAGGGGAGCAGTACTTC
>TRBJ1-1|15|-|TRBV27|TRBD1
CASSLSGTANTEAFF
TGTGCCAGCAGTTTATCGGGGACAGCGAACACTGAAGCTTTCTTT
>TRBJ1-5|12|-|TRBV30|-
CAWSGGGQPQHF
TGTGCCTGGAGTGGGGGGGGTCAGCCCCAGCATTTT
>TRBJ2-5|19|-|TRBV6-2/TRBV6-3|TRBD1
CASTTGGGSKARGQETQYF
TGTGCCAGCACCACAGGGGGCGGCTCTAAGGCGAGGGGACAAGAGACCCAGTACTTC
>TRBJ2-1|15|-|TRBV7-2|TRBD2
CASSLGGRGYNEQFF
TGTGCCAGCAGCTTAGGCGGGAGGGGGTACAATGAGCAGTTCTTC
>TRBJ1-2|19|once|TRBV11-2|-
CASSFRETGGGPFVYGYTF
TGTGCCAGCAGCTTCAGAGAGACGGGAGGGGGGCCCTTTGTCTATGGCTACACCTTC
>TRBJ1-2|13|few|TRBV20-1|-
CSARPQDKGGYTF
TGCAGTGCTAGACCACAGGATAAGGGTGGCTACACCTTC
>TRBJ1-5|13|-|TRBV20-1|-
CSAIGGSNQPQHF
TGCAGTGCCATAGGGGGGAGCAATCAGCCCCAGCATTTT